The 11 T cell receptor beta chains below all came from one sample that was sequenced in a study of blood T cell repertoires in COVID-19. The data were produced by immunoSEQ multiplex PCR, yet TCRdb's version contains in-frame clones alone and is incomplete. Found here are about 12,000 clones, around 85% of them singletons; the top ten hold more than 5%. Material: peripheral blood. The receptors stem from a human donor in a cohort sampled during active COVID-19.

The rearrangement links TRBV6-5 to TRBJ1-2, with D maybe TRBD1 (5 bases). This CDR3 has 14 amino acids. Germline V lookup: CDR1 MNHEY, CDR2 SVGAGI. V lost 4 bases, J lost 3 bases, and 12 bases lay in between. The CDR3 DNA reads TGTGCCAGCAGTTCCGCGGACACTCACTATGGCTACACCTTC. It specifies CASSSADTHYGYTF.

This clone appeared once. This chain connects TRBV5-6 to TRBJ1-2; D might be TRBD1 (5 bases). Germline loops: CDR1 SGHDT, CDR2 YYEEEE. V lost 0 bases and J lost 8, with 17 bases in between. The CDR3 extends over 15 amino acids. CDR3 loop: CASSLGGPAIGGYTF. The CDR3 DNA sequence: TGTGCCAGCAGCTTGGGGGGCCCGGCCATAGGGGGCTACACCTTC.

Here the CDR3 DNA reads TGTGCCAGTAGTATTATCGGGACTAGGACCACCGGGGAGCTGTTTTTT. Protein sequence: CASSIIGTRTTGELFF. This chain links TRBV19 with TRBJ2-2, with TRBD2 identical over 8 bases. Trimming cost V 3 bases and J 4 bases; bases outside gene matches: 7. The CDR3 spans 16 residues. CDR1 and CDR2 from the germline V gene are LNHDA and SQIVND (reference sequence).

This clone is medium-sized. The V call is TRBV7-9, the J call TRBJ2-7; D is perhaps TRBD1 (6 bases). The V gene's germline CDR1 is SEHNR and CDR2 FQNEAQ (reference sequence). V was shortened by 6 bases and J by 5 bases, with 14 bases between the two germline ends. This CDR3 contains 13 residues. Written as DNA, the CDR3 is TGTGCCAGCAGGACAGGCGTAGTCGACGAGCAGTACTTC. Its translation is CASRTGVVDEQYF.

The chain combines TRBV18 with TRBJ2-3; D is undetermined. V gave up 2 bases and J gave up 2 bases, with 5 bases separating them. This CDR3 is 13 amino acids long. Per the germline V gene, CDR1 is KGHSH and CDR2 is LQKENI. This chain's CDR3 is CASSPYVTDTQYF. In nucleotides, the CDR3 is TGTGCCAGCTCACCATATGTCACAGATACGCAGTATTTT.

V and J are TRBV19 and TRBJ1-1; D ambiguous. CDR1 and CDR2 from the germline V gene are LNHDA and SQIVND (reference sequence). V was shortened by 5 bases and J by 2 bases, with 12 bases between the two germline ends. This CDR3 contains 14 residues. DNA of the CDR3: TGTGCCAGTAGTCCTAGTAATGGCAACACTGAAGCTTTCTTT. Translation gives CASSPSNGNTEAFF.

This chain connects TRBV5-4 to TRBJ1-1, with D uncertain. The germline V gene encodes CDR1 SGHNT and CDR2 YYREEE (reference sequence). Trimming cost V 4 bases and J 6 bases, with 13 bases left between them. The CDR3 is made up of 13 amino acids. CDR3 region: CASSPVGVAEAFF. CDR3 nucleotide sequence: TGTGCCAGCAGCCCAGTCGGGGTTGCTGAAGCTTTCTTT.

V is TRBV18 and J is TRBJ2-3; 8 positions match TRBD1. Germline V gene lookup returns CDR1 KGHSH and CDR2 LQKENI. The V segment lost 2 bases and the J segment 6 bases; nucleotides outside the gene matches: 4. This CDR3 is 14 amino acids long. CDR3 DNA sequence: TGTGCCAGCTCACCAGGCAGGGGGCTCGATACGCAGTATTTT. Its protein is CASSPGRGLDTQYF. The whole variable domain, remainder taken from reference TRBV18 and TRBJ2-3, is NAGVMQNPRHLVRRRGQEARLRCSPMKGHSHVYWYRQLPEEGLKFMVYLQKENIIDESGMPKERFSAEFPKEGPSILRIQQVVRGDSAAYFCASSPGRGLDTQYFGPGTRLTVL.

V gene TRBV2 combines with J gene TRBJ2-1; 7 nucleotides agree with TRBD2. With 2 bases clipped from V and 0 bases from J, the junction kept 1 base outside the gene matches. This CDR3 region has 15 residues. Per germline, CDR1 SNHLY and CDR2 FYNNEI. The CDR3 sequence: CASSESGGSYNEQFF. The CDR3 bases are TGTGCCAGCAGTGAATCGGGGGGCTCCTACAATGAGCAGTTCTTC.

The chain combines TRBV5-1 with TRBJ2-7; TRBD2 might be the D (5 bases). The CDR3 is 15 amino acids. Trimming shortened V by 0 bases and J by 2 bases, and 12 bases separated the two germline ends. Germline values: CDR1 SGHRS, CDR2 YFSETQ. The CDR3 region has the DNA TGCGCCAGCAGCTTGGCCCCGGAGGTGGCCTACGAGCAGTACTTC. It codes for CASSLAPEVAYEQYF.

The gene calls are TRBV3-1 (or the pseudogene TRBV3-2) and TRBJ2-2; the match to TRBD2 covers 8 bases. CDR1 LGHDT and CDR2 YNNKEL come from the germline V gene (reference sequence). The CDR3 has 16 amino acids. The junction had 5 bases not matched to a gene; V was cut back by 4 bases and J by 1 base. CDR3 sequence: CASSPFAGGNTGELFF. The CDR3, as DNA: TGTGCCAGCAGCCCCTTTGCGGGAGGGAACACCGGGGAGCTGTTTTTT.